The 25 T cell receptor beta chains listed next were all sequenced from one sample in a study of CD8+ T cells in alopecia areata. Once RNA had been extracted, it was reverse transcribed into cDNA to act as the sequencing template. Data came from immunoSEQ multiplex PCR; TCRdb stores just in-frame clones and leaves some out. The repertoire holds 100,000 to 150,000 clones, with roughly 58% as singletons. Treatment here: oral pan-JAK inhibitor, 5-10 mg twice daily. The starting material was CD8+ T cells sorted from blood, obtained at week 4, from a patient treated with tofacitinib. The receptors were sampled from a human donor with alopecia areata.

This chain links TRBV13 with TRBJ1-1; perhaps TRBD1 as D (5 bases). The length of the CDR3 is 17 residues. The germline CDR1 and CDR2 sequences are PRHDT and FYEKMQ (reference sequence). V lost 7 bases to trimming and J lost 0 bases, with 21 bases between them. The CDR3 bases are TGTGCCAGCACCGAAAACGGGGGTGCGGAAATGAACACTGAAGCTTTCTTT. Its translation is CASTENGGAEMNTEAFF.

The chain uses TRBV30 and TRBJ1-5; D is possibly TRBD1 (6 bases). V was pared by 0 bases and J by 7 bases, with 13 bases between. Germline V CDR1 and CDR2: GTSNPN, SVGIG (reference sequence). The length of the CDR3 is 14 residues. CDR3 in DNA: TGTGCCTGGAGTGTAATAGGGGGAGACCAGCCCCAGCATTTT. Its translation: CAWSVIGGDQPQHF.

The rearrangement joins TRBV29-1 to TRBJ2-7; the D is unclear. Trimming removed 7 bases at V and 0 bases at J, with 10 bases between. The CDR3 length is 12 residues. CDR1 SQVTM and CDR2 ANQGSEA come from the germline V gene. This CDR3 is CSALEDSYEQYF. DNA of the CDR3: TGCAGCGCCCTGGAAGACTCCTACGAGCAGTACTTC.

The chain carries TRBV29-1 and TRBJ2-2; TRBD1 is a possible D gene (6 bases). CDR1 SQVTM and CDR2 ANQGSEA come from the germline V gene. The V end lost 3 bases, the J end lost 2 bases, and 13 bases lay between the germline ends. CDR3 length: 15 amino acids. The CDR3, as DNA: TGCAGCGTTGAGGGTAGAGGGGGTAACACCGGGGAGCTGTTTTTT. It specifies CSVEGRGGNTGELFF.

The CDR3 loop is CASSLGTGGSPLHF. For the CDR3, the DNA is TGTGCCAGCAGCTTGGGGACAGGGGGCTCACCCCTCCACTTT. The chain links TRBV5-6 to TRBJ1-6; 11 positions agree with TRBD1. Germline assignment: CDR1 SGHDT and CDR2 YYEEEE. The CDR3 extends over 14 amino acids. V shed 0 bases, J shed 10 bases, and the junction held 0 bases outside the gene matches. Filled out from reference TRBV5-6 and TRBJ1-6, the complete variable domain reads DAGVTQSPTHLIKTRGQQVTLRCSPKSGHDTVSWYQQALGQGPQFIFQYYEEEERQRGNFPDRFSGHQFPNYSSELNVNALLLGDSALYLCASSLGTGGSPLHFGNGTRLTVT.

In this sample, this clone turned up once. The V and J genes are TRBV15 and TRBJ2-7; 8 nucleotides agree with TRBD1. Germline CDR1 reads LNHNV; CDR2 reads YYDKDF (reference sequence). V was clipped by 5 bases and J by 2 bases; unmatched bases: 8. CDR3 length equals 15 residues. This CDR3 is CATSQRTGNPYEQYF. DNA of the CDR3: TGTGCCACCAGCCAGCGGACAGGGAACCCCTACGAGCAGTACTTC.

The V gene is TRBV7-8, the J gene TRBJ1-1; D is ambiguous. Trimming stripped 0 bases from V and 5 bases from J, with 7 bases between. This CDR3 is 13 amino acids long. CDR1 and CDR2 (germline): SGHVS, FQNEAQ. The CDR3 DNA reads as TGTGCCAGCAGCTTAGCACGGTGGACTGAAGCTTTCTTT. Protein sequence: CASSLARWTEAFF.

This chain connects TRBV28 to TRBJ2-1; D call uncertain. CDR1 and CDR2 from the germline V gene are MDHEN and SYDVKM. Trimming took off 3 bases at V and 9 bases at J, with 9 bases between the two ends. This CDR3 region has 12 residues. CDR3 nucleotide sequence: TGTGCCAGCAGTTTCTTGGTCTTTGAGCAGTTCTTC. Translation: CASSFLVFEQFF.

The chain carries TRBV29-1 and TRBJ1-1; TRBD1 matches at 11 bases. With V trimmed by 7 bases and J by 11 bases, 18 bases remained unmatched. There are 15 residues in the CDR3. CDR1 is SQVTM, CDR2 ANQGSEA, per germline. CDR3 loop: CSATPVDRGRGSAFF. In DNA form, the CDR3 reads TGCAGCGCCACTCCCGTGGACAGGGGGCGAGGGTCGGCTTTCTTT.

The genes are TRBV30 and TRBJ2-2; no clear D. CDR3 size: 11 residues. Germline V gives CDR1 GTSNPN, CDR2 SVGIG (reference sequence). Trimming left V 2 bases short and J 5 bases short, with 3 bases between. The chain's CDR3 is CAWSWTGELFF. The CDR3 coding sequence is TGTGCCTGGAGTTGGACCGGGGAGCTGTTTTTT. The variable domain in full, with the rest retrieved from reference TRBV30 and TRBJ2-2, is SQTIHQWPATLVQPVGSPLSLECTVEGTSNPNLYWYRQAAGRGLQLLFYSVGIGQISSEVPQNLSASRPQDRQFILSSKKLLLSDSGFYLCAWSWTGELFFGEGSRLTVL.

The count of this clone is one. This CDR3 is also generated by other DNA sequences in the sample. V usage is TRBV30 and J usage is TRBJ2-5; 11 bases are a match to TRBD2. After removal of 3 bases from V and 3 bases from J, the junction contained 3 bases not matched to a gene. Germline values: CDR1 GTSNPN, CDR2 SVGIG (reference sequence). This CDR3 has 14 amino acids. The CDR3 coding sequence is TGTGCCTGGAGCGCGACTAGCGGGGAAGAGACCCAGTACTTC. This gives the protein CAWSATSGEETQYF. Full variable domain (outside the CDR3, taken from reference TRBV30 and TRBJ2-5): SQTIHQWPATLVQPVGSPLSLECTVEGTSNPNLYWYRQAAGRGLQLLFYSVGIGQISSEVPQNLSASRPQDRQFILSSKKLLLSDSGFYLCAWSATSGEETQYFGPGTRLLVL.

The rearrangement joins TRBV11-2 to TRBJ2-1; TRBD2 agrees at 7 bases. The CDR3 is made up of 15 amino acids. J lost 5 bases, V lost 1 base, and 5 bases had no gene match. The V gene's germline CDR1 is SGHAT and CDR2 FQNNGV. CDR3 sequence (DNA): TGTGCCAGCAGCTTAGGCGGGGGTCTGCACAATGAGCAGTTCTTC. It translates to CASSLGGGLHNEQFF.

The CDR3 region has the DNA TGTGCCAGTAGTATCCTCGGTCCTCCAACTAATGAAAAACTGTTTTTT. Its protein product is CASSILGPPTNEKLFF. This sequence joins TRBV19 and TRBJ1-4, with D hard to call. The CDR3 has 16 amino acids. The germline V gene encodes CDR1 LNHDA and CDR2 SQIVND (reference sequence). Trimming took off 3 bases at V and 0 bases at J, with 11 bases between the two ends.

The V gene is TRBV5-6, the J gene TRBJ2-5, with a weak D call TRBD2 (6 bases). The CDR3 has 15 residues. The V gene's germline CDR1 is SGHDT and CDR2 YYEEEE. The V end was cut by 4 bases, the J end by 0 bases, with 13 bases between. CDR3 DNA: TGTGCCAGCAGCCCGGACGGGGACTACCAAGAGACCCAGTACTTC. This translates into CASSPDGDYQETQYF.

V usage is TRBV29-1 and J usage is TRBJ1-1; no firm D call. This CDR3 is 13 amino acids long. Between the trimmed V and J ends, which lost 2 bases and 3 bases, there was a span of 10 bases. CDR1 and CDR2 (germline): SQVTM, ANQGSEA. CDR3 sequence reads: CSVEPTLYTEAFF. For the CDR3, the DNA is TGCAGCGTTGAACCTACCCTGTACACTGAAGCTTTCTTT.

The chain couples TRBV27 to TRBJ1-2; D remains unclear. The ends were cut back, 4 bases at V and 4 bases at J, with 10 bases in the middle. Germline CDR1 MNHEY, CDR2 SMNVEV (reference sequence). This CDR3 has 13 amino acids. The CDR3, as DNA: TGTGCCAGCAGTTCTGAGTTAACCTATGGCTACACCTTC. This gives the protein CASSSELTYGYTF.

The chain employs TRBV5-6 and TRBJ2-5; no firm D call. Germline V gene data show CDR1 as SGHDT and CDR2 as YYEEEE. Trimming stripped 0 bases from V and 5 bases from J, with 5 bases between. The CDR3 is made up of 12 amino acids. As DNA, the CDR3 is TGTGCCAGCAGCTTGGTGATGGAGACCCAGTACTTC. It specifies CASSLVMETQYF.

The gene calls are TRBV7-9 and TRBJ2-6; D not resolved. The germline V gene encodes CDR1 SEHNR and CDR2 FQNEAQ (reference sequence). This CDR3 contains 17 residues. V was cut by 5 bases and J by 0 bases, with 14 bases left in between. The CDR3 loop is CASSPSNRYSGANVLTF. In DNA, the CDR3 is TGTGCCAGCAGCCCCTCTAATAGGTACTCTGGGGCCAACGTCCTGACTTTC. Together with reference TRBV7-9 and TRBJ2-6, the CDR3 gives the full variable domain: DTGVSQNPRHKITKRGQNVTFRCDPISEHNRLYWYRQTLGQGPEFLTYFQNEAQLEKSRLLSDRFSAERPKGSFSTLEIQRTEQGDSAMYLCASSPSNRYSGANVLTFGAGSRLTVL.

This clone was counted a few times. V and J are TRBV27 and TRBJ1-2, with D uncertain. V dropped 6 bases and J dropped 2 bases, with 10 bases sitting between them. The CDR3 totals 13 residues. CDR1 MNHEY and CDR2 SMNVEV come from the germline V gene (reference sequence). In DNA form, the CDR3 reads TGTGCCAGCAGCCCGGCCTTCAACTATGGCTACACCTTC. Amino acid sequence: CASSPAFNYGYTF.

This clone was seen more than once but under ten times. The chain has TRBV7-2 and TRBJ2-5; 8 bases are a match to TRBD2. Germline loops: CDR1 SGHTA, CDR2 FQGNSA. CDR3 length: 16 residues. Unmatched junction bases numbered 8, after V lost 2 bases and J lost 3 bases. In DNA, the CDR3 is TGTGCCAGCAGCTTATTCGGGCGGGGGGTAAAAGAGACCCAGTACTTC. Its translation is CASSLFGRGVKETQYF. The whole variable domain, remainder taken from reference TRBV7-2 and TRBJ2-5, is GAGVSQSPSNKVTEKGKDVELRCDPISGHTALYWYRQSLGQGLEFLIYFQGNSAPDKSGLPSDRFSAERTGGSVSTLTIQRTQQEDSAVYLCASSLFGRGVKETQYFGPGTRLLVL.

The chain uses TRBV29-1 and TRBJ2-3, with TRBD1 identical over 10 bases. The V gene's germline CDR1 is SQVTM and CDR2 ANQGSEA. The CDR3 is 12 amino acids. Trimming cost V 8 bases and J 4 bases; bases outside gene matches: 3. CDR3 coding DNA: TGCAGCCCCGGACAGGGGGCAGATACGCAGTATTTT. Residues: CSPGQGADTQYF.

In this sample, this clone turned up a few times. The CDR3 nucleotides read TGCAGCGTTGAAGATGGGGACAGATTCTACGAGCAGTACTTC. This sequence encodes CSVEDGDRFYEQYF. The rearrangement joins TRBV29-1 to TRBJ2-7; TRBD1 aligns across 7 bases. V lost 0 bases, J lost 3 bases, and 5 bases stayed unmatched. This CDR3 is 14 amino acids long. In germline, CDR1 is SQVTM, CDR2 ANQGSEA.

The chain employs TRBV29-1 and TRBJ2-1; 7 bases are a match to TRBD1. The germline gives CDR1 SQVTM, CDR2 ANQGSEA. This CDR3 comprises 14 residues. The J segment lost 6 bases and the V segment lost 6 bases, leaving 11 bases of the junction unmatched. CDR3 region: CSVQGTVRGNEQFF. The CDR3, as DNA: TGCAGCGTCCAAGGGACAGTGAGGGGCAATGAGCAGTTCTTC.

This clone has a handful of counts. CDR3 sequence reads: CSVETGAVGYTF. The CDR3 region has the DNA TGCAGCGTTGAGACGGGCGCAGTCGGCTACACCTTC. This chain connects TRBV29-1 to TRBJ1-2; D gene ambiguous. Trimming left V 3 bases short and J 8 bases short, with 13 bases between. Per the germline V gene, CDR1 is SQVTM and CDR2 is ANQGSEA. The CDR3 sequence is 12 residues long.

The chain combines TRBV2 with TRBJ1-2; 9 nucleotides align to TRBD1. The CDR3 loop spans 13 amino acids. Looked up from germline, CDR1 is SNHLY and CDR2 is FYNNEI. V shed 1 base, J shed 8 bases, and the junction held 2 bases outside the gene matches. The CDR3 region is CASSEGTGAGYTF. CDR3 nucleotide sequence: TGTGCCAGCAGTGAAGGGACAGGGGCGGGCTACACCTTC.